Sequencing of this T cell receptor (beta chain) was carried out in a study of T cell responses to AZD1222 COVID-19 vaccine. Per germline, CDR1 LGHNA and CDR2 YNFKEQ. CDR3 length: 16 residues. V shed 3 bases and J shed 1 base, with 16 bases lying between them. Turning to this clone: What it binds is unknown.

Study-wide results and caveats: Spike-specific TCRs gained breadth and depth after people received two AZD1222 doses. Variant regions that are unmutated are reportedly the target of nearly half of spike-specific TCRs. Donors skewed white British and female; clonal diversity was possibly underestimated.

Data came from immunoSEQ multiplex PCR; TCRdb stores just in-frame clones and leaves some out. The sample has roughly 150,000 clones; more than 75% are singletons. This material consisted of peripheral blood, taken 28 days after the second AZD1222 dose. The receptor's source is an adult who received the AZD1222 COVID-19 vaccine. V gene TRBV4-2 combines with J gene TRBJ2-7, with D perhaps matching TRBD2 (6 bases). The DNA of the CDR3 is TGTGCCAGCAGCCAGGAGAAGAGCGGGTCTTCCTACGAGCAGTACTTC. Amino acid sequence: CASSQEKSGSSYEQYF.